These 3 T cell receptor beta chains share one sample of origin, sequenced in a study of T cells after yellow fever vaccination. Via MiXCR, TCRdb re-called the 5' RACE reads, giving one row per CDR3 protein. The data show 11,000 to 15,000 distinct CDR3 sequences, with about 7.1% seen just once and 1.5% to 2% held by the top ten. Sequencing used PBMCs, either bulk or a sorted T-cell subset (CD4+, CD8+, memory, or dextramer-sorted; not recorded which), obtained on the day of the yellow fever booster vaccination. Receptors were obtained from a man aged 18 to 30 who received the YFV17D yellow fever vaccine.

By sample share, this clonotype is medium-sized. The V and J genes are TRBV7-9 and TRBJ2-3; D is perhaps TRBD2 (5 bases). The CDR3 runs to 16 residues. The V and J ends lost 5 bases and 4 bases respectively, with 19 bases between them. Germline lookup yields CDR1 SEHNR and CDR2 FQNEAQ (reference sequence). The CDR3 loop is CASSARAVSKADTQYF. CDR3 bases: TGTGCCAGCAGCGCTAGAGCGGTCTCTAAGGCAGATACGCAGTATTTT.

This chain joins TRBV7-2 and TRBJ2-4; 8 bases line up with TRBD2. The CDR3 spans 16 residues. The germline gives CDR1 SGHTA, CDR2 FQGNSA. V lost 3 bases and J lost 0; bases outside the gene matches: 4. CDR3: CASSFSGALAKNIQYF. CDR3 nucleotide sequence: TGTGCCAGCAGCTTTAGCGGGGCGCTAGCCAAAAACATTCAGTACTTC.

This clonotype was detected ten times or more. The chain has TRBV12-3 or TRBV12-4 and TRBJ1-5; D gene unclear. The length of the CDR3 is 13 residues. Between the trimmed V and J ends, which lost 1 base and 1 base, there was a span of 2 bases. The CDR3 DNA sequence: TGTGCCAGCAGTTTAGAGAGCAATCAGCCCCAGCATTTT. It yields the protein CASSLESNQPQHF.